This T cell receptor beta chain was recorded in a study of T cell responses to AZD1222 COVID-19 vaccine. Study summary: Second-dose intervals of approximately 4 or approximately 12 weeks were pooled.

Study-wide results and limits: Rises in breadth and depth of Spike-specific TCRs came after two AZD1222 doses. The donors showed a predominance of white British ancestry and of females, with possible underestimation of clonal diversity.

Remarks on this clone: The antigen is unknown.

Measured with immunoSEQ multiplex PCR; TCRdb has only the in-frame clones, and not every one. The table includes 180,000 or so clones, roughly 91% detected once. The input for sequencing was peripheral blood, taken on day 0 of AZD1222 vaccination. This receptor was identified in an adult in good health.

This chain's CDR3 is CASSQRGSYGYTF. The CDR3 nucleotides read TGCGCCAGCTCGCAGAGGGGAAGCTATGGCTACACCTTC. The chain links TRBV5-1 to TRBJ1-2; D perhaps matches TRBD1 (5 bases). Germline-derived CDR1 and CDR2 are SGHRS and YFSETQ. This CDR3 is 13 amino acids long. Trimming cost V 7 bases and J 4 bases, with 14 bases left between them.